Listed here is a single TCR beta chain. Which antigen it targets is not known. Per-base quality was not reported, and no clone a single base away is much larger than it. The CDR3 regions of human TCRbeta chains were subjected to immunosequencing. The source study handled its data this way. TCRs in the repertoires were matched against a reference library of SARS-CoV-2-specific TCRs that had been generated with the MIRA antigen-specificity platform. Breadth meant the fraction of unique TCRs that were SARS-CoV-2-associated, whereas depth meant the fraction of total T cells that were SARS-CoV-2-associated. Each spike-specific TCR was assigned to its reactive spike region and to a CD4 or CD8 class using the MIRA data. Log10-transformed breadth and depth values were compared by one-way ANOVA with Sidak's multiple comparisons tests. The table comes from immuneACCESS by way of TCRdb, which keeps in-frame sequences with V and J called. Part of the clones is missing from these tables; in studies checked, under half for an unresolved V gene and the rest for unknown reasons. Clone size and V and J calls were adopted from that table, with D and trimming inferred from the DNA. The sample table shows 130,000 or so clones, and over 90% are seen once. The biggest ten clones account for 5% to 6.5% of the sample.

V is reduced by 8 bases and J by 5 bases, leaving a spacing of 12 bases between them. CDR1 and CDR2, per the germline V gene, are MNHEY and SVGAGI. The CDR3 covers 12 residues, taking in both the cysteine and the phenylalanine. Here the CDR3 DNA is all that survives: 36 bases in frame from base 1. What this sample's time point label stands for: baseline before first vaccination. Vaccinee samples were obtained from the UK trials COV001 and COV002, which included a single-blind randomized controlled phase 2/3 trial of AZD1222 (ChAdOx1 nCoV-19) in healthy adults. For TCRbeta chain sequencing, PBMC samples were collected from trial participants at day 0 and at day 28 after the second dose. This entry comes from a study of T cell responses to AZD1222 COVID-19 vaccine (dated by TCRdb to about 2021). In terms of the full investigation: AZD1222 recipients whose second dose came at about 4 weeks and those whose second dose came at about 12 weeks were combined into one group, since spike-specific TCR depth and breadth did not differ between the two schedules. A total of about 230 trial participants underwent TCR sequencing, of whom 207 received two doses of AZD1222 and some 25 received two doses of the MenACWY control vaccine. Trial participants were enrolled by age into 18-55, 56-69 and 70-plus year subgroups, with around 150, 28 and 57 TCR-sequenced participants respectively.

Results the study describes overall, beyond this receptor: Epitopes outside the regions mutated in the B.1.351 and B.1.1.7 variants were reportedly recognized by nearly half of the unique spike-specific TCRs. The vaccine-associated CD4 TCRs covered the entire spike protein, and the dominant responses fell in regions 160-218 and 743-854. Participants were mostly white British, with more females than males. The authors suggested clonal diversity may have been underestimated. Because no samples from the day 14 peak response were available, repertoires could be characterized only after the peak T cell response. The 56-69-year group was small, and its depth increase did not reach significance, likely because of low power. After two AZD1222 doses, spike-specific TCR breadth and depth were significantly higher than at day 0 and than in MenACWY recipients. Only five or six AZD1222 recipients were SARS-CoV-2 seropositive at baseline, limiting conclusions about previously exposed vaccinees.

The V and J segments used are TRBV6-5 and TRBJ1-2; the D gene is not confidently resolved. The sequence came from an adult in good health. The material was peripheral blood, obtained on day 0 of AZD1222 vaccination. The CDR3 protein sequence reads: CASAAGLYGYTF. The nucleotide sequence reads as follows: TGTGCCAGCGCGGCAGGCCTTTATGGCTACACCTTC.